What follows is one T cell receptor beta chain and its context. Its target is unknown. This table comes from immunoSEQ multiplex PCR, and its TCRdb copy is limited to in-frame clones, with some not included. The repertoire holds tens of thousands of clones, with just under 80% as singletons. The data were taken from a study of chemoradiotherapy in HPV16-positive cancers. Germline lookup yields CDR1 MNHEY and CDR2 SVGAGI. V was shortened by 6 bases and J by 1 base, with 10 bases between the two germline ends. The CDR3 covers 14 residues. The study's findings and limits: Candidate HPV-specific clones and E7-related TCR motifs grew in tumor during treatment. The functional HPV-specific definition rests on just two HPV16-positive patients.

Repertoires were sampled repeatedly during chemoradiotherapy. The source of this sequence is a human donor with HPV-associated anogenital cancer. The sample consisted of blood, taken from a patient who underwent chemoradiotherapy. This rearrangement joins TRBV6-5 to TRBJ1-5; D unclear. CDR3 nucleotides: TGTGCCAGCAGCAGCCGGATGAGCAATCAGCCCCAGCATTTT. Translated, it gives CASSSRMSNQPQHF.